This is a list of T cell receptor beta chains from one sample in a study of patients and donors after allogeneic stem cell transplantation. Each CDR3 protein gets one entry after TCRdb re-called the RT-PCR reads with MiXCR. The sample lists some 200,000 distinct CDR3 sequences, around two fifths seen once, with 33% in the top ten. The material sequenced was blood, either unsorted or a sorted T cell fraction (not recorded which). The receptors derive from a human donor who was either an allogeneic HSCT recipient or a stem cell or donor lymphocyte infusion donor (not recorded which). It is not recorded whose cells these are; they may come from a transplant donor. The conserved cysteine and the conserved F or W are not part of the CDR3 here. The D gene is left open where the match is weak.

cdr3_aa d_call v_call
ASSEGTSGNIQY TRBD2 TRBV5-1
ASSLGTFGTGYTDTQY TRBD1 TRBV5-6
ATSEWGDGYT - TRBV24-1
ASSPPGYTQY - TRBV11-2
ASSLDRGHEKLF TRBD1 TRBV3-1
SVVNRNTYEQY - TRBV29-1
ATSRDTGSNYGYT - TRBV15
ASSPGGGGTEAF - TRBV6-5
ASSFFSGTRTGELF - TRBV27
SVEEGLGRQETQY - TRBV29-1
ASKDSNYGYT - TRBV5-1
ASSQNPNQPQH - TRBV4-3
ASSLVRRVSTDTQY - TRBV7-2
ASSQEALSGGYEQY TRBD2 TRBV4-3
ASRRPDRLETQY TRBD1 TRBV27
ASSSGGSGMSYNEQF TRBD2 TRBV5-6
ASSRTRGPNTEAF - TRBV7-9
ASSETDRNYGYT - TRBV9
ASSVGTNEKLF - TRBV9
ASSHPLAGATPGKNEQF TRBD2 TRBV4-3
ASSQPGPITGELF - TRBV12-3/TRBV12-4
ASSHNTITEAF - TRBV5-1
SGYGGENTEAF - TRBV29-1
ASSGTTGGRVTEAF TRBD1 TRBV2
ASSFRQGRNNSPLH TRBD1 TRBV5-1
ASSLDQGLETQY - TRBV7-9